This T cell receptor beta chain was retrieved from a study of PD-L1 blockade in urothelial cancer. Study background: At 3 weeks after treatment start (second dose) and again at 6 weeks, blood was analyzed. When blood samples were assessed, the median T cell count was approximately 140,000.

Produced via immunoSEQ multiplex PCR; TCRdb's table is partial and in-frame only. The sample has 30,000 to 50,000 clones; 80% to 90% are singletons. This CDR3 is built from 14 residues. Trimming pared 3 bases from V and 3 bases from J, leaving 11 bases between. Germline V gene sequence: CDR1 LNHDA, CDR2 SQIVND (reference sequence). Patients had urothelial carcinoma that was locally advanced or metastatic. Specimen: PBMCs, collected around atezolizumab (anti-PD-L1) treatment. The clonotype comes from a man in his sixties with urothelial cancer. This chain links TRBV19 with TRBJ1-2; possibly TRBD1 for D (5 bases). This CDR3 is CASSMIETDYGYTF. DNA of the CDR3: TGTGCCAGTAGTATGATCGAGACAGACTATGGCTACACCTTC.